Each of the 32 T cell receptor beta chains below was sequenced from the same sample in a study of blood T cell repertoires in COVID-19. The assay was immunoSEQ multiplex PCR, and TCRdb's table has in-frame clones only and misses some. Altogether more than 85,000 clones are present, 80% to 90% being singletons, with the ten largest covering less than 3.5%. The sequenced sample consisted of PBMCs or T cells enriched from blood (not recorded which). The source is a woman aged 45-59 years who had recovered from COVID-19.

The rearrangement links TRBV5-1 to TRBJ2-5; 7 bases map to TRBD1. Germline V gene lookup returns CDR1 SGHRS and CDR2 YFSETQ. Unmatched junction bases numbered 8, after V lost 4 bases and J lost 5 bases. The CDR3 runs 14 residues. The CDR3 here is CASSPTGTRETQYF. The CDR3 bases are TGCGCCAGCAGCCCGACAGGGACACGGGAGACCCAGTACTTC.

The rearrangement links TRBV6-5 to TRBJ2-7, with 7 positions matching TRBD1. This CDR3 is built from 15 residues. Losses at the gene ends were 7 bases for V and 4 bases for J; bases not matched to a gene: 13. The germline V gene has CDR1 MNHEY and CDR2 SVGAGI. The CDR3 loop is CASNPGSGRGYEQYF. CDR3 nucleotides: TGTGCCAGCAATCCTGGTAGTGGCAGGGGGTACGAGCAGTACTTC.

The chain links TRBV6-2 or TRBV6-3 to TRBJ2-7, with 9 positions matching TRBD2. The germline V gene encodes CDR1 MNHEY and CDR2 SVGEGT. The CDR3 has 15 amino acids. With 3 bases clipped from V and 7 bases from J, the junction kept 10 bases outside the gene matches. The CDR3 DNA is TGTGCCAGCAGTTATTCCGGGACTAGCCGAAGGGAGCAGTACTTC. Residues: CASSYSGTSRREQYF.

The chain carries TRBV5-1 and TRBJ2-7; D is possibly TRBD1 (5 bases). V shed 0 bases and J shed 4 bases, with 8 bases lying between them. The CDR3 is 13 residues long. Looked up from germline, CDR1 is SGHRS and CDR2 is YFSETQ. CDR3: CASSLEGAYEQYF. The CDR3 bases are TGCGCCAGCAGCTTGGAAGGGGCTTACGAGCAGTACTTC.

The chain uses TRBV3-1 (or the pseudogene TRBV3-2) and TRBJ1-6; TRBD1 aligns across 8 bases. With 4 bases clipped from V and 9 bases from J, the junction kept 11 bases outside the gene matches. Looked up from germline, CDR1 is LGHDT and CDR2 is YNNKEL (reference sequence). The length of the CDR3 is 16 residues. This CDR3 reads CASSPPGQGSGSPLHF. DNA for the CDR3: TGTGCCAGCAGCCCCCCCGGACAGGGCTCTGGTTCACCCCTCCACTTT.

V usage is TRBV7-9 and J usage is TRBJ1-1, with D hard to call. Trimming took 6 bases from V and 1 from J, leaving 18 bases between them. This CDR3 is 16 amino acids long. Germline lookup yields CDR1 SEHNR and CDR2 FQNEAQ (reference sequence). CDR3 coding DNA: TGTGCCAGCAGACCCAAACCTGGACGGGAGAACACTGAAGCTTTCTTT. Its protein is CASRPKPGRENTEAFF.

Written as DNA, the CDR3 is TGTGCCAGCAGTTCCGGACAGGGTAGAAGTAAAGCTTTCTTT. This gives the protein CASSSGQGRSKAFF. This chain joins TRBV28 and TRBJ1-1; 8 nucleotides align to TRBD1. There are 14 residues in the CDR3. CDR1 and CDR2 (germline): MDHEN, SYDVKM. Trimming removed 4 bases from V and 9 bases from J; junction bases left unmatched: 10.

The chain recombines TRBV15 with TRBJ2-7; possible D gene TRBD1, 6 bases. Germline CDR1 LNHNV, CDR2 YYDKDF (reference sequence). V lost 6 bases to trimming and J lost 0 bases, with 12 bases between them. The CDR3 runs 14 residues. The CDR3 here is CATRKDSFSYEQYF. CDR3 DNA sequence: TGTGCCACCAGGAAGGACAGCTTCTCCTACGAGCAGTACTTC.

The chain carries TRBV5-6 and TRBJ2-1; tentative D call: TRBD2 (6 bases). Germline values: CDR1 SGHDT, CDR2 YYEEEE. The V end lost 1 base, the J end lost 11 bases, and 10 bases lay between the germline ends. This CDR3 spans 12 amino acids. For the CDR3, the DNA is TGTGCCAGCAGCTTGCTCGGGACTCAGCAGTTCTTC. It encodes CASSLLGTQQFF.

The chain carries TRBV19 and TRBJ2-7; TRBD2 matches 12 bases. Germline CDR1 and CDR2: LNHDA and SQIVND (reference sequence). The junction had 6 bases not matched to a gene; V was cut back by 3 bases and J by 0 bases. The CDR3 consists of 17 residues. CDR3 sequence reads: CASSMMGLAGYSYEQYF. The CDR3 nucleotides are TGTGCCAGTAGTATGATGGGACTAGCGGGTTACTCCTACGAGCAGTACTTC.

The chain carries TRBV7-2 and TRBJ2-3, with TRBD2 matching 14 bases. Trimming removed 5 bases from V and 4 bases from J; junction bases left unmatched: 5. Per germline, CDR1 SGHTA and CDR2 FQGNSA. The CDR3 extends over 16 amino acids. CDR3 DNA: TGTGCCAGCAGCCCCAGGACTAGCGGGGGGTCAGATACGCAGTATTTT. The encoded protein is CASSPRTSGGSDTQYF.

This clone was seen once. This rearrangement joins TRBV6-5 to TRBJ2-2; D is unclear. This CDR3 spans 14 amino acids. V was pared by 6 bases and J by 7 bases, with 15 bases between. Looked up from germline, CDR1 is MNHEY and CDR2 is SVGAGI. CDR3: CASSFLLISGELFF. In DNA, the CDR3 is TGTGCCAGCAGCTTCTTACTTATAAGCGGGGAGCTGTTTTTT.

The genes are TRBV29-1 and TRBJ2-1; 8 positions agree with TRBD2. The CDR3 runs 12 residues. The V gene's germline CDR1 is SQVTM and CDR2 ANQGSEA. V trimming: 7 bases; J trimming: 6 bases; junction bases outside the gene matches: 5. DNA of the CDR3: TGCAGCGCCCGGGAGGGGTCCAATGAGCAGTTCTTC. The encoded protein is CSAREGSNEQFF.

The chain is built from TRBV28 and TRBJ2-3; perhaps TRBD2 as D (6 bases). This CDR3 contains 15 residues. Germline lookup yields CDR1 MDHEN and CDR2 SYDVKM. Trimming removed 5 bases from V and 0 bases from J, with 12 bases in between. The CDR3 sequence is CASSHPSESTDTQYF. The CDR3 DNA reads as TGTGCCAGCAGTCACCCTAGCGAGAGCACAGATACGCAGTATTTT.

The chain recombines TRBV4-1 with TRBJ2-1, with 8 bases aligning to TRBD2. The CDR3 contains 17 residues. The ends lost 4 bases at V and 0 bases at J; junction bases unmatched: 8. From germline, CDR1 is MGHRA and CDR2 YSYEKL. DNA for the CDR3: TGCGCCAGCAGCCTCTCAGCGGGAGTTTTCTCCTACAATGAGCAGTTCTTC. This encodes CASSLSAGVFSYNEQFF.

A few counts support this clone. The chain recombines TRBV5-1 with TRBJ1-6; no definite D call. The germline V gene encodes CDR1 SGHRS and CDR2 YFSETQ. V was shortened by 8 bases and J by 2 bases, with 8 bases between the two germline ends. CDR3 size: 13 residues. The CDR3 bases are TGCGCCAGTCCGGGGACCTATAATTCACCCCTCCACTTT. Its translation is CASPGTYNSPLHF.

This clone was counted a few times. The J gene is TRBJ2-7, the V gene TRBV3-1 (or the pseudogene TRBV3-2), with TRBD2 matching over 8 bases. Germline V gene sequence: CDR1 LGHDT, CDR2 YNNKEL (reference sequence). J was trimmed by 5 bases and V by 0 bases; bases with no gene match: 9. This CDR3 spans 16 amino acids. The CDR3 protein is CASSQDRVAGINEQYF. CDR3 coding DNA: TGTGCCAGCAGCCAAGATCGCGTAGCGGGAATCAACGAGCAGTACTTC.

This sequence joins TRBV7-9 and TRBJ2-7; 10 positions match TRBD2. V was pared by 1 base and J by 7 bases, with 7 bases of the junction left unmatched. The CDR3 extends over 15 amino acids. CDR1 is SEHNR and CDR2 is FQNEAQ in the germline V gene (reference sequence). CDR3 residues: CASSLESGRAREQYF. CDR3 DNA sequence: TGTGCCAGCAGCTTAGAAAGCGGGAGGGCCCGGGAGCAGTACTTC.

The rearrangement joins TRBV27 to TRBJ1-1; a possible D gene is TRBD1 (5 bases). Germline lookup yields CDR1 MNHEY and CDR2 SMNVEV (reference sequence). Deletions cut 5 bases from V and 11 bases from J, with 18 bases between. The CDR3 consists of 13 residues. CDR3 residues: CASSKDARGVAFF. DNA of the CDR3: TGTGCCAGCAGTAAGGATGCCCGGGGGGTGGCTTTCTTT.

V usage is TRBV9 and J usage is TRBJ2-3; no reliable D call. CDR3 length: 14 residues. The germline V gene encodes CDR1 SGDLS and CDR2 YYNGEE. V was shortened by 0 bases and J by 6 bases, with 11 bases between the two germline ends. For the CDR3, the DNA is TGTGCCAGCAGCGTAGCCAAATCGAGCGATACGCAGTATTTT. Its protein is CASSVAKSSDTQYF. Combining the CDR3 with reference TRBV9 and TRBJ2-3 gives the whole variable domain DSGVTQTPKHLITATGQRVTLRCSPRSGDLSVYWYQQSLDQGLQFLIQYYNGEERAKGNILERFSAQQFPDLHSELNLSSLELGDSALYFCASSVAKSSDTQYFGPGTRLTVL.

The chain employs TRBV19 and TRBJ2-7; TRBD1 aligns across 7 bases. The CDR3 sequence is 14 residues long. Trimming took 5 bases from V and 4 from J; bases not matched to a gene: 8. Germline V gene data show CDR1 as LNHDA and CDR2 as SQIVND (reference sequence). The CDR3 sequence: CASSLIKQGYEQYF. The CDR3 DNA sequence: TGTGCCAGTAGTCTAATAAAACAGGGGTACGAGCAGTACTTC.

The chain has TRBV21-1 and TRBJ1-3; the listed D gene, TRBD1, was not tested against the DNA. TRBV21-1 is annotated as a pseudogene. This CDR3 spans 14 amino acids. This chain's CDR3 is CASSRQGSGNTIYF. In DNA, the CDR3 is TGTGCCAGCAGCCGACAGGGATCCGGAAACACCATATATTTT.

This clone occurred once. The chain combines TRBV5-1 with TRBJ1-5, with 8 bases fitting TRBD1. J gave up 7 bases and V 2 bases, and 5 bases lay outside the gene matches. The CDR3 runs 14 residues. Germline CDR1 and CDR2: SGHRS and YFSETQ. CDR3 protein: CASSLGTGLQPQHF. CDR3 coding DNA: TGCGCCAGCAGCTTAGGGACAGGCTTGCAGCCCCAGCATTTT.

V is TRBV15 and J is TRBJ1-2; 9 bases are shared with TRBD1. V dropped 5 bases and J dropped 2; count of bases not matched to a gene: 6. This CDR3 contains 15 residues. Germline CDR1 is LNHNV and CDR2 is YYDKDF (reference sequence). CDR3 nucleotide sequence: TGTGCCACCAGCGAAAACAGGGGGCTAAACTATGGCTACACCTTC. This gives the protein CATSENRGLNYGYTF.

The chain is built from TRBV10-3 and TRBJ2-2, with a weak D call TRBD1 (6 bases). The CDR3 totals 17 residues. The V end lost 4 bases, the J end lost 8 bases, and 23 bases lay between the germline ends. Germline V gene lookup returns CDR1 ENHRY and CDR2 SYGVKD. The CDR3 DNA reads as TGTGCCATCAGTGGGTCTTACAGGGAGAGAGTGACTGGGGAGCTGTTTTTT. Translated, it gives CAISGSYRERVTGELFF.

The chain is built from TRBV10-3 and TRBJ2-5; 7 bases are a match to TRBD2. This CDR3 is built from 15 residues. J was trimmed by 2 bases and V by 0 bases; bases with no gene match: 3. CDR1 and CDR2 from the germline V gene are ENHRY and SYGVKD. CDR3 DNA: TGTGCCATCAGTGAGTCGGCTAGCGGTCAAGAGACCCAGTACTTC. Its translation is CAISESASGQETQYF.

V is TRBV7-3 and J is TRBJ2-1; 11 bases map to TRBD2. CDR1 is SGHTA, CDR2 FQGTGA, per germline. The ends lost 5 bases at V and 1 base at J; junction bases unmatched: 7. The CDR3 loop spans 17 amino acids. The CDR3 loop is CASSQTSGSGSYNEQFF. As DNA, the CDR3 is TGTGCCAGCAGCCAAACTAGCGGGAGTGGGTCCTACAATGAGCAGTTCTTC. Using reference TRBV7-3 and TRBJ2-1 for the parts outside the CDR3, the full variable domain is GAGVSQTPSNKVTEKGKYVELRCDPISGHTALYWYRQSLGQGPEFLIYFQGTGAADDSGLPNDRFFAVRPEGSVSTLKIQRTERGDSAVYLCASSQTSGSGSYNEQFFGPGTRLTVL.

Here the CDR3 reads CASSPEYEQYF. The CDR3 DNA is TGTGCCAGCAGCCCAGAATACGAGCAGTACTTC. The V gene is TRBV7-9, the J gene TRBJ2-7; D not certain. CDR1 SEHNR and CDR2 FQNEAQ come from the germline V gene (reference sequence). The length of the CDR3 is 11 residues. V lost 5 bases and J lost 4, with 6 bases in between.

V usage is TRBV19 and J usage is TRBJ1-5; the D is unclear. There are 17 residues in the CDR3. Germline values: CDR1 LNHDA, CDR2 SQIVND (reference sequence). V lost 4 bases, J lost 2 bases, and 18 bases lay in between. The CDR3 sequence is CASSTPVWWEGNQPQHF. The CDR3 DNA sequence: TGTGCCAGTAGTACACCTGTGTGGTGGGAGGGCAATCAGCCCCAGCATTTT.

J is TRBJ2-7 and V is TRBV4-1; D gene uncertain. V lost 4 bases to trimming and J lost 2 bases, with 9 bases between them. There are 13 residues in the CDR3. Per germline, CDR1 MGHRA and CDR2 YSYEKL. As DNA, the CDR3 is TGCGCCAGCAGCCTACAGTTCCCCTACGAGCAGTACTTC. This encodes CASSLQFPYEQYF.

This chain links TRBV28 with TRBJ1-4; perhaps TRBD1 as D (6 bases). CDR3 length: 12 amino acids. The germline gives CDR1 MDHEN, CDR2 SYDVKM. The ends were cut back, 6 bases at V and 13 bases at J, with 15 bases in the middle. The CDR3 here is CASSNFDRRLFF. The CDR3 DNA reads TGTGCCAGCAGCAATTTCGACAGGCGACTGTTTTTT.

The CDR3 DNA sequence: TGTGCCAGCAGCTTACGAGTTGGATCGGGATCACAAGAGACCCAGTACTTC. Translated, it gives CASSLRVGSGSQETQYF. The rearrangement joins TRBV11-2 to TRBJ2-5; D possibly corresponds to TRBD2 (5 bases). The CDR3 consists of 17 residues. Germline CDR1 is SGHAT and CDR2 is FQNNGV. Trimming removed 2 bases from V and 2 bases from J, with 18 bases in between.